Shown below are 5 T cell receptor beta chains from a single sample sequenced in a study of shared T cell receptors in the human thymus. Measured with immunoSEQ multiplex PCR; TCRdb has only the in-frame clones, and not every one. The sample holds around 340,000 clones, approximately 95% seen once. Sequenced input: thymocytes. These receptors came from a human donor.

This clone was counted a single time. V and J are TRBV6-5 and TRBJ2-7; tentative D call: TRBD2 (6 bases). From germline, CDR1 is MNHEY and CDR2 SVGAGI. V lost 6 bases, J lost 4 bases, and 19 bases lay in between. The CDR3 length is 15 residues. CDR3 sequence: CASSPRKGLIYEQYF. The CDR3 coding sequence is TGTGCCAGCAGCCCACGAAAGGGACTCATATACGAGCAGTACTTC.

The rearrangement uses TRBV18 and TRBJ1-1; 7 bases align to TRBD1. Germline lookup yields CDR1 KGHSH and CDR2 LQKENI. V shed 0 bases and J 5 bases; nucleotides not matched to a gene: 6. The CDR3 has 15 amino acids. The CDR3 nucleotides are TGTGCCAGCTCACCACCAACAGGGGTGAGAACTGAAGCTTTCTTT. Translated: CASSPPTGVRTEAFF. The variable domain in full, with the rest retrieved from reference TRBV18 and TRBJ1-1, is NAGVMQNPRHLVRRRGQEARLRCSPMKGHSHVYWYRQLPEEGLKFMVYLQKENIIDESGMPKERFSAEFPKEGPSILRIQQVVRGDSAAYFCASSPPTGVRTEAFFGQGTRLTVV.

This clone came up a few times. The CDR3: CASSLLWDREDEQFF. In DNA form, the CDR3 reads TGTGCCAGCAGCCTTCTTTGGGACAGGGAAGATGAGCAGTTCTTC. The chain carries TRBV5-8 and TRBJ2-1, with TRBD1 identical over 9 bases. With 4 bases clipped from V and 8 bases from J, the junction kept 10 bases outside the gene matches. In germline, CDR1 is SGHTS, CDR2 YDEGEE. The CDR3 totals 15 residues.

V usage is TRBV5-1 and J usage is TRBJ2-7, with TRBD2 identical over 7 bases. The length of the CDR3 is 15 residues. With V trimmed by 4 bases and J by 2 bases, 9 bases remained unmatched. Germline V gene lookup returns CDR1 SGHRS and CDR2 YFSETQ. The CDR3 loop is CASSPPGGFPYEQYF. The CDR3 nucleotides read TGCGCCAGCAGCCCCCCCGGGGGGTTCCCCTACGAGCAGTACTTC.

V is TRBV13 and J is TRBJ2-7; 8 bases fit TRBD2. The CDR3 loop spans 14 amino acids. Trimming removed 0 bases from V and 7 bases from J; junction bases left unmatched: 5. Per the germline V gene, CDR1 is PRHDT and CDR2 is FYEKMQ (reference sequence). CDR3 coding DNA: TGTGCCAGCAGCTTAGGCGGGAGGGCCGATGAGCAGTACTTC. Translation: CASSLGGRADEQYF.